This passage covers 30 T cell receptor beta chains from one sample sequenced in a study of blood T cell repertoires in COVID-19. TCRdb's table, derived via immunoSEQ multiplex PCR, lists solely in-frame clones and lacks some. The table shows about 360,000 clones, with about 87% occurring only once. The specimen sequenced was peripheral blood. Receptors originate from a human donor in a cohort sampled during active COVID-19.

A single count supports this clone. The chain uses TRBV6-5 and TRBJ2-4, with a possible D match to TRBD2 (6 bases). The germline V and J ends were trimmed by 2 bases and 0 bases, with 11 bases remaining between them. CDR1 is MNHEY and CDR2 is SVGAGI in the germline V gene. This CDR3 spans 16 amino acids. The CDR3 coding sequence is TGTGCCAGCAGTTACGGAGGGGTGGGAGCCAAAAACATTCAGTACTTC. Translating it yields CASSYGGVGAKNIQYF.

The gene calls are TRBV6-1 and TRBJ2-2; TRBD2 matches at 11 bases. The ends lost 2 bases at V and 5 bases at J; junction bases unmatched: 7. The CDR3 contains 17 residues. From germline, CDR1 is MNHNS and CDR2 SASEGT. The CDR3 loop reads CASSESSGTSGTGELFF. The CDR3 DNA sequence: TGTGCCAGCAGTGAAAGCAGCGGGACTAGCGGTACCGGGGAGCTGTTTTTT.

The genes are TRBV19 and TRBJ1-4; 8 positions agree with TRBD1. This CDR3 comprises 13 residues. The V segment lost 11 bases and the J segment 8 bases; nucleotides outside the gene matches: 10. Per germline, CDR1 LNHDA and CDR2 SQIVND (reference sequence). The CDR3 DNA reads TGTGCCTCCCAGGAACAGGGGGAAGAAAAACTGTTTTTT. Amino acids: CASQEQGEEKLFF.

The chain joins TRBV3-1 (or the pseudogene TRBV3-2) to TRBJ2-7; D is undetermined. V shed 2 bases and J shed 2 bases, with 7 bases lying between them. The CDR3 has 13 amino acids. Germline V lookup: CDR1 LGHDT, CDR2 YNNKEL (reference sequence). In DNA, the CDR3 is TGTGCCAGCAGCCAAAGCCTCGCCTACGAGCAGTACTTC. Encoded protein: CASSQSLAYEQYF.

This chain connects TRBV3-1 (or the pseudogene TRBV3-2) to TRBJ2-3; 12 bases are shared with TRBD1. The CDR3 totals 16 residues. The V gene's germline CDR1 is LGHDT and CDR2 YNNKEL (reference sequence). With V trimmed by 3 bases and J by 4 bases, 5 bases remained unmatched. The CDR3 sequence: CASSHRDRGRADTQYF. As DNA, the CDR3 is TGTGCCAGCAGCCACAGGGACAGGGGGCGGGCAGATACGCAGTATTTT.

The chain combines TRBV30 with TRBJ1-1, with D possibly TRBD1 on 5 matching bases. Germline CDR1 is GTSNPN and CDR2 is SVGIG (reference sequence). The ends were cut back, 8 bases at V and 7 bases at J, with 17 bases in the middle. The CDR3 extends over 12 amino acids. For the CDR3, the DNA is TGTGCCAGCGACAGCAACTGGGGTGAAGCTTTCTTT. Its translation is CASDSNWGEAFF.

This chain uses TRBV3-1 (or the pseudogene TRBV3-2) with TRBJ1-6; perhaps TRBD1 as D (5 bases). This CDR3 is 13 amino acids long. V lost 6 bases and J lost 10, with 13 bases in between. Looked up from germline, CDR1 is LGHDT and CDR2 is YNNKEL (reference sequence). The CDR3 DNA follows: TGTGCCAGCAGGGGGGGAGGGGTATCACCCCTCCACTTT. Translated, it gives CASRGGGVSPLHF.

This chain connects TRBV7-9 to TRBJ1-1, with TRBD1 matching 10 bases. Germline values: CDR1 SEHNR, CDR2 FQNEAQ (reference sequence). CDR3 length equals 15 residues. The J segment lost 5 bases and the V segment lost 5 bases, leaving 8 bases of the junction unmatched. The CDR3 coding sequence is TGTGCCAGCAGCCGAGTCGACAGGGGGCTGACTGAAGCTTTCTTT. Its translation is CASSRVDRGLTEAFF.

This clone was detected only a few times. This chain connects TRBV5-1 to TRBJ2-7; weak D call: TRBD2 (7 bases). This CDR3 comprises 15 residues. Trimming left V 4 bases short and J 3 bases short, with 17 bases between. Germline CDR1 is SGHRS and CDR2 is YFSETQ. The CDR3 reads CASSPVVGGHYEQYF. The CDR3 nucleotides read TGCGCCAGCAGCCCCGTCGTGGGGGGGCACTACGAGCAGTACTTC.

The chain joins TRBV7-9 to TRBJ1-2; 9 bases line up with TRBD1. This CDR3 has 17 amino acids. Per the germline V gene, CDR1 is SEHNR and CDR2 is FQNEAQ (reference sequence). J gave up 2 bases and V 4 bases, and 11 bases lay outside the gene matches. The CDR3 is CASSSRGTGRGNYGYTF. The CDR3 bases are TGTGCCAGCAGCTCACGGGGGACAGGGAGAGGGAACTATGGCTACACCTTC.

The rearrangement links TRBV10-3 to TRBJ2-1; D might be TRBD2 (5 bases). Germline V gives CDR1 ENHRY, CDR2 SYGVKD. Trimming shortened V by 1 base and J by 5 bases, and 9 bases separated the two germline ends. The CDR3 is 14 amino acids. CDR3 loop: CAISEFGGNNEQFF. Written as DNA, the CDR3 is TGTGCCATCAGTGAGTTTGGAGGTAACAATGAGCAGTTCTTC.

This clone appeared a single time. The CDR3 region is CASKGGDESSYNEQFF. CDR3 bases: TGTGCCAGCAAAGGGGGAGACGAAAGCTCCTACAATGAGCAGTTCTTC. V gene TRBV28 combines with J gene TRBJ2-1, with D possibly TRBD1 on 6 matching bases. This CDR3 comprises 16 residues. V dropped 7 bases and J dropped 0 bases, with 16 bases sitting between them. Germline CDR1 is MDHEN and CDR2 is SYDVKM.

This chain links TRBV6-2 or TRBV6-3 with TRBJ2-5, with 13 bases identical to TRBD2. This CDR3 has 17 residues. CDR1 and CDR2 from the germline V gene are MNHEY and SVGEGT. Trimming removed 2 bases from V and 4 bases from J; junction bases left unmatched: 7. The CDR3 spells CASSYGRTSGRRETQYF. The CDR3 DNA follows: TGTGCCAGCAGTTACGGTAGGACTAGCGGGAGAAGAGAGACCCAGTACTTC.

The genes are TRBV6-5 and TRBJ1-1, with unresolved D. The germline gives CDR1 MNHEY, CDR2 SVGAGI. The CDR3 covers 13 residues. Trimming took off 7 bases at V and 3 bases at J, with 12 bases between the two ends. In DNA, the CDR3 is TGTGCCAGCATCTACCTCCGGGACACTGAAGCTTTCTTT. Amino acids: CASIYLRDTEAFF.

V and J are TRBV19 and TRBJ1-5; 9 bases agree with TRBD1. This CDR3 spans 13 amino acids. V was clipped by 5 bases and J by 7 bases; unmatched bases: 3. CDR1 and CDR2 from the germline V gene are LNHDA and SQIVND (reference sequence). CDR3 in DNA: TGTGCCAGTAGTTCCGGGACAGGGCAGCCCCAGCATTTT. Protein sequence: CASSSGTGQPQHF.

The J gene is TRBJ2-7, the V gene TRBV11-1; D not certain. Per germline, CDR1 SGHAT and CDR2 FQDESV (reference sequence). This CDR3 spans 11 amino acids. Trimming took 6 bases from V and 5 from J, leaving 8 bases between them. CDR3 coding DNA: TGTGCCAGCAGACGAGCCAACGAGCAGTACTTC. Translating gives CASRRANEQYF.

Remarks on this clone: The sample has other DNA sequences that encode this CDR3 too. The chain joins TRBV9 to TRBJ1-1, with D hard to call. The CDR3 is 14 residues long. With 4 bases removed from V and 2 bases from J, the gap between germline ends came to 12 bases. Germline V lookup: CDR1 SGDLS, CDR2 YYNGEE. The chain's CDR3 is CASSPRTVNTEAFF. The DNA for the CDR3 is TGTGCCAGCAGCCCGCGAACGGTAAACACTGAAGCTTTCTTT. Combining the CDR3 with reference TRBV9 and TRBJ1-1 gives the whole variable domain DSGVTQTPKHLITATGQRVTLRCSPRSGDLSVYWYQQSLDQGLQFLIQYYNGEERAKGNILERFSAQQFPDLHSELNLSSLELGDSALYFCASSPRTVNTEAFFGQGTRLTVV.

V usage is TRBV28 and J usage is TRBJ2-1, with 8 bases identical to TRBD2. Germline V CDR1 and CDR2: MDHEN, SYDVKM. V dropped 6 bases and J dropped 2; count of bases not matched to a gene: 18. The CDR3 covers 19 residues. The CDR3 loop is CASRMGTSGRGYPYNEQFF. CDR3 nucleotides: TGTGCCAGCAGAATGGGGACTAGTGGGAGGGGTTACCCCTACAATGAGCAGTTCTTC.

The chain's CDR3 is CASSPSGGRDNEQFF. In DNA, the CDR3 is TGTGCCAGCAGCCCTAGCGGGGGGAGAGACAATGAGCAGTTCTTC. The J gene is TRBJ2-1, the V gene TRBV28, with 11 bases fitting TRBD2. CDR1 is MDHEN and CDR2 is SYDVKM in the germline V gene. The CDR3 contains 15 residues. J was trimmed by 5 bases and V by 6 bases; bases with no gene match: 6.

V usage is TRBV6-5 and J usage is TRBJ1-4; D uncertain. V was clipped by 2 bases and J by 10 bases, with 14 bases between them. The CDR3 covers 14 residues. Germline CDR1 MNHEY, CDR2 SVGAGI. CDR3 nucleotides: TGTGCCAGCAGTTACGAGGGCGGTGACCTAAAACTGTTTTTT. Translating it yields CASSYEGGDLKLFF.

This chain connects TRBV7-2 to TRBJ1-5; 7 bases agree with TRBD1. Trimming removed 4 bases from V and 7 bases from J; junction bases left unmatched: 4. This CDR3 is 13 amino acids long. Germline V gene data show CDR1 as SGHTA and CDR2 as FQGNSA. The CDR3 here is CASSWSGQQPQHF. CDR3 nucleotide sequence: TGTGCCAGCAGCTGGTCGGGACAGCAGCCCCAGCATTTT. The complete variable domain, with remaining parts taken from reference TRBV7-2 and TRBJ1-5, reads GAGVSQSPSNKVTEKGKDVELRCDPISGHTALYWYRQSLGQGLEFLIYFQGNSAPDKSGLPSDRFSAERTGGSVSTLTIQRTQQEDSAVYLCASSWSGQQPQHFGDGTRLSIL.

CDR3 sequence (DNA): TGTGCCAGCAGTTACTCGACAGGGAACACCGGGGAGCTGTTTTTT. Amino acid sequence: CASSYSTGNTGELFF. The chain employs TRBV6-5 and TRBJ2-2; D may be TRBD1 (6 bases). Germline CDR1 is MNHEY and CDR2 is SVGAGI. Trimming shortened V by 0 bases and J by 1 base, and 6 bases separated the two germline ends. The CDR3 has 15 residues.

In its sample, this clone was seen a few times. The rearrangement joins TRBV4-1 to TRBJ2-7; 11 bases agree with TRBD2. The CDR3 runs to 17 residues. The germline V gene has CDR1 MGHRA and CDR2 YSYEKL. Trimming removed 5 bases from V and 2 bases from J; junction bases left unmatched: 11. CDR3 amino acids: CASSERYGTSGTYEQYF. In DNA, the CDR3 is TGCGCCAGCAGCGAAAGGTACGGGACTAGCGGAACCTACGAGCAGTACTTC.

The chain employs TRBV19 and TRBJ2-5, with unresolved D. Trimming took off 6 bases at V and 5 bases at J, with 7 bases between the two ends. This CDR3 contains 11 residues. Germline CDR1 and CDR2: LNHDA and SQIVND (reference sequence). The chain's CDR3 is CASRVAETQYF. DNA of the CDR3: TGTGCCAGTAGGGTTGCGGAGACCCAGTACTTC. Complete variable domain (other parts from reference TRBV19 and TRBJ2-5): DGGITQSPKYLFRKEGQNVTLSCEQNLNHDAMYWYRQDPGQGLRLIYYSQIVNDFQKGDIAEGYSVSREKKESFPLTVTSAQKNPTAFYLCASRVAETQYFGPGTRLLVL.

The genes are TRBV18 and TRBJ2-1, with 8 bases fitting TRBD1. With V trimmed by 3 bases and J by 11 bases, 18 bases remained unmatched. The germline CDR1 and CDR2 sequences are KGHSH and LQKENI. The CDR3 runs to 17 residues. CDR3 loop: CASSPPLPGQGGKKQFF. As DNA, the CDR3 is TGTGCCAGCTCACCCCCTCTCCCCGGACAGGGCGGAAAAAAGCAGTTCTTC.

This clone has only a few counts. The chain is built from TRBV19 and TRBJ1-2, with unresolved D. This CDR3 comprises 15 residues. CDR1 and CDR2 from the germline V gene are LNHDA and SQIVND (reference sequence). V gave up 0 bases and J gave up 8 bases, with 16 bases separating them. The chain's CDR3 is CASSIDHTDPGGYTF. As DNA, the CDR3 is TGTGCCAGTAGTATAGATCATACGGATCCGGGAGGCTACACCTTC.

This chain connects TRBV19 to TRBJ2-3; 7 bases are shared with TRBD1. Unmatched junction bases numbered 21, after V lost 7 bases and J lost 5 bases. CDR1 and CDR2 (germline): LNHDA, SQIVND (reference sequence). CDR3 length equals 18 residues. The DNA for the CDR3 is TGTGCCAGTACACCCTACAGCGTGACAGGGCAAAGAAGAGATACGCAGTATTTT. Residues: CASTPYSVTGQRRDTQYF.

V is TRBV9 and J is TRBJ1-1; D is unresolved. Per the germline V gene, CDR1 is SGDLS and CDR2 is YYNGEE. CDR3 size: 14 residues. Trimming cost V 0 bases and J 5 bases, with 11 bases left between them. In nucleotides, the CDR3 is TGTGCCAGCAGCGTAGGACGACTAGGGACTGAAGCTTTCTTT. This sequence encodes CASSVGRLGTEAFF.

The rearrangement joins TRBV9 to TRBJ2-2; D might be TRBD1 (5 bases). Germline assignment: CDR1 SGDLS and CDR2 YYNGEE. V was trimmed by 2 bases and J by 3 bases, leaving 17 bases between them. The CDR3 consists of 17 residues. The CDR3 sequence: CASSVESGQGDTGELFF. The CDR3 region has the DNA TGTGCCAGCAGCGTTGAAAGTGGGCAGGGTGACACCGGGGAGCTGTTTTTT.

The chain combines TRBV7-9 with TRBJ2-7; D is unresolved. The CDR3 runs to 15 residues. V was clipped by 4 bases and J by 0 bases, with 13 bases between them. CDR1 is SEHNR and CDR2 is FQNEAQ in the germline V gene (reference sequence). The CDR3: CASSSRPWSSYEQYF. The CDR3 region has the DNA TGTGCCAGCAGCTCCCGACCGTGGAGCTCCTACGAGCAGTACTTC.